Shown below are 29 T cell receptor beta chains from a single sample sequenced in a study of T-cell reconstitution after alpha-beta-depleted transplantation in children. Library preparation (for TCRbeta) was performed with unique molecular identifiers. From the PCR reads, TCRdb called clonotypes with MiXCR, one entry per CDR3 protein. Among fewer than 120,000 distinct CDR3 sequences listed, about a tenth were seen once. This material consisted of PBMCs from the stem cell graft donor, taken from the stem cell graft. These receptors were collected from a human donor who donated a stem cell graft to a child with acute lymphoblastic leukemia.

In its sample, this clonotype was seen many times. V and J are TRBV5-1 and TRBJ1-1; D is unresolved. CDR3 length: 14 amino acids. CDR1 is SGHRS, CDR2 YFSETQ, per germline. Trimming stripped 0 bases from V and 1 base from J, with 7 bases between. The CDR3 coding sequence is TGCGCCAGCAGCTTGGAGGGCTGGAACACTGAAGCTTTCTTT. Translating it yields CASSLEGWNTEAFF.

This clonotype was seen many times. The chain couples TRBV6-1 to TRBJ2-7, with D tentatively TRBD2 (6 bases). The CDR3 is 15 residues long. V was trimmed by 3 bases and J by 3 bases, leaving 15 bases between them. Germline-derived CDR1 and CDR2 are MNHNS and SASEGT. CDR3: CASSDGGAGIYEQYF. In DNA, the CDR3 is TGTGCCAGCAGTGACGGTGGGGCGGGAATCTACGAGCAGTACTTC.

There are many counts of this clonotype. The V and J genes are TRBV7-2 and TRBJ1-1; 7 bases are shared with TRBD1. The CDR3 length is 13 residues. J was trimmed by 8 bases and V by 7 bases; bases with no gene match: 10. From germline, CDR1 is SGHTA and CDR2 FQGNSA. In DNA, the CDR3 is TGTGCCAGCAATCGGGGGGAGGGGGCGGAAGCTTTCTTT. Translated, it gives CASNRGEGAEAFF.

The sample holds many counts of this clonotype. The CDR3 spells CSAKGFGDTQYF. The CDR3 region has the DNA TGCAGTGCTAAGGGGTTTGGGGATACGCAGTATTTT. The chain is built from TRBV20-1 and TRBJ2-3, with D perhaps matching TRBD1 (5 bases). The germline gives CDR1 DFQATT, CDR2 SNEGSKA (reference sequence). The length of the CDR3 is 12 residues. The V gene lost 4 bases and the J gene lost 6 bases, with 11 bases spanning the gap.

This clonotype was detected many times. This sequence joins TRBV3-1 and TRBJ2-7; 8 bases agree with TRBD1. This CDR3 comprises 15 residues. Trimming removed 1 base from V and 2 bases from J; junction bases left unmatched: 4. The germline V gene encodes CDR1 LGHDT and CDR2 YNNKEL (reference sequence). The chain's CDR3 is CASSQGWTGTYEQYF. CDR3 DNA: TGTGCCAGCAGCCAAGGTTGGACAGGGACCTACGAGCAGTACTTC.

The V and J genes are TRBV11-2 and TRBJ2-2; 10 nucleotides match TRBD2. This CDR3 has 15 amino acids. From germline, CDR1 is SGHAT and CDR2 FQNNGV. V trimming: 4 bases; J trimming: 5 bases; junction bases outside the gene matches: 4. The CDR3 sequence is CASSYQRGGTGELFF. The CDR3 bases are TGTGCCAGCAGCTACCAGCGGGGGGGGACCGGGGAGCTGTTTTTT. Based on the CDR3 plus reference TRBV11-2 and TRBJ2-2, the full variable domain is EAGVAQSPRYKIIEKRQSVAFWCNPISGHATLYWYQQILGQGPKLLIQFQNNGVVDDSQLPKDRFSAERLKGVDSTLKIQPAKLEDSAVYLCASSYQRGGTGELFFGEGSRLTVL.

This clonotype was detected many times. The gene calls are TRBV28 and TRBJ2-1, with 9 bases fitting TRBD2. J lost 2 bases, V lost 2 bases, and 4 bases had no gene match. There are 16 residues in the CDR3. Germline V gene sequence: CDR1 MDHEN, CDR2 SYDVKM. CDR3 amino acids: CASSLAGGRTYNEQFF. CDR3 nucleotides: TGTGCCAGCAGTTTAGCGGGAGGGAGGACCTACAATGAGCAGTTCTTC.

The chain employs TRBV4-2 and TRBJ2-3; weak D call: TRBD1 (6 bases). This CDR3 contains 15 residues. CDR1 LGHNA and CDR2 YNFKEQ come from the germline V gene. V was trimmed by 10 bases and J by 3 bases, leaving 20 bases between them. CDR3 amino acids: CAMSGRGQGTDTQYF. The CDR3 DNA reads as TGTGCCATGAGCGGACGTGGGCAGGGGACAGATACGCAGTATTTT.

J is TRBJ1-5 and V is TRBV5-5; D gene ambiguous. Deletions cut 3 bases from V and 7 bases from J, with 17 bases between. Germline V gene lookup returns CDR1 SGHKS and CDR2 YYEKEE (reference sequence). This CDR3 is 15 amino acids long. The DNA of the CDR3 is TGTGCCAGCAGCTCGGGGTGTGGAGGGCTGCAGCCCCAGCATTTT. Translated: CASSSGCGGLQPQHF.

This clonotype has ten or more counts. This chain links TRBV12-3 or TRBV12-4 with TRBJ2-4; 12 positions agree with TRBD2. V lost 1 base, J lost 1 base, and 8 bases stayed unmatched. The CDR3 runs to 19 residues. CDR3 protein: CASSLGSSGGALAKNIQYF. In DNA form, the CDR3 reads TGTGCCAGCAGTTTAGGGTCTAGCGGGGGGGCTTTGGCCAAAAACATTCAGTACTTC.

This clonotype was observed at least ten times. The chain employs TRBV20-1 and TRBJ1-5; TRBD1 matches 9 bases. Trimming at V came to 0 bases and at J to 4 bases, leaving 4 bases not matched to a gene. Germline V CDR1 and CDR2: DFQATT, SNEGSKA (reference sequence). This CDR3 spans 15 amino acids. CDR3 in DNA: TGCAGTGCTAGAGAGGGACAGGGCCCTAATCAGCCCCAGCATTTT. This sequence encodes CSAREGQGPNQPQHF.

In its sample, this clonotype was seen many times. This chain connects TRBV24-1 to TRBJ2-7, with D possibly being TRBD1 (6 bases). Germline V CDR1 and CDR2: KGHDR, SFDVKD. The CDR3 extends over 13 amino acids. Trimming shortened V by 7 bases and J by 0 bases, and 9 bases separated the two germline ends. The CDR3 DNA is TGTGCCACCAGAGGACAGAACTCCTACGAGCAGTACTTC. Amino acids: CATRGQNSYEQYF.

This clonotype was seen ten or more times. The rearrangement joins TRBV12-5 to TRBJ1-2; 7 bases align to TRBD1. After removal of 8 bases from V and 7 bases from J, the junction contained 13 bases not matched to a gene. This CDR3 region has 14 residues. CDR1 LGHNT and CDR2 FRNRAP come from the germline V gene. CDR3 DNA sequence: TGTGCTAGTTTTCCTACCGGGACAGAGGGTGGCTACACCTTC. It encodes CASFPTGTEGGYTF.

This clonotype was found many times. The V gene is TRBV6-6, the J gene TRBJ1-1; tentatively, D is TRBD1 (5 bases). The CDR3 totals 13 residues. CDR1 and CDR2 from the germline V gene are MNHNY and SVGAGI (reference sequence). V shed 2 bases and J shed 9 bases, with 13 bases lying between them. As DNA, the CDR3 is TGTGCCAGCAGTTACGGAGGTCGGGACCAAGCTTTCTTT. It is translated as CASSYGGRDQAFF.

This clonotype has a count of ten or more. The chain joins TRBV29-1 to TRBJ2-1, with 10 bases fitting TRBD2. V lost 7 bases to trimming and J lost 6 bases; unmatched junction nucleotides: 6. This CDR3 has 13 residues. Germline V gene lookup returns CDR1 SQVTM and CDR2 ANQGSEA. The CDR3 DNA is TGCAGCGAGAGCGGGGGGGCTGGCAATGAGCAGTTCTTC. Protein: CSESGGAGNEQFF.

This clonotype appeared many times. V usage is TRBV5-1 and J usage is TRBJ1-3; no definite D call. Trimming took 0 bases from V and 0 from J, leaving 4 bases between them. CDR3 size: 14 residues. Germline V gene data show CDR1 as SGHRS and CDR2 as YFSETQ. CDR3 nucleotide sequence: TGCGCCAGCAGCTTGGGCGCCTCTGGAAACACCATATATTTT. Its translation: CASSLGASGNTIYF.

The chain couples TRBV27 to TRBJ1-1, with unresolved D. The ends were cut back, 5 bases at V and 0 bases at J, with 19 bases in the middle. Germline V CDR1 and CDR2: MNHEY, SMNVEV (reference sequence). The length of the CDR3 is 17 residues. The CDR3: CASSPYLANTMNTEAFF. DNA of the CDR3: TGTGCCAGCAGTCCCTACTTGGCCAATACAATGAACACTGAAGCTTTCTTT.

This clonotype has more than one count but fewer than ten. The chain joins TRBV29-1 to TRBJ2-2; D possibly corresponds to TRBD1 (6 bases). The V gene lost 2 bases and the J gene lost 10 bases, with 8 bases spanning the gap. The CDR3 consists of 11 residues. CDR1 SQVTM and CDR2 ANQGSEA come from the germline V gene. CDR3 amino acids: CSVEYRVELFF. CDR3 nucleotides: TGCAGCGTTGAATACAGGGTGGAGCTGTTTTTT.

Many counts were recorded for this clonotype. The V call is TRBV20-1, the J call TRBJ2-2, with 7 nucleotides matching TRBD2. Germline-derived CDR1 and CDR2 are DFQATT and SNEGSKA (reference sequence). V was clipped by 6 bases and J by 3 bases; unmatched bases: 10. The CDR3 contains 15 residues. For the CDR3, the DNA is TGCAGTGCCACTCGTGGGGGAGGGTACACCGGGGAGCTGTTTTTT. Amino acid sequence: CSATRGGGYTGELFF.

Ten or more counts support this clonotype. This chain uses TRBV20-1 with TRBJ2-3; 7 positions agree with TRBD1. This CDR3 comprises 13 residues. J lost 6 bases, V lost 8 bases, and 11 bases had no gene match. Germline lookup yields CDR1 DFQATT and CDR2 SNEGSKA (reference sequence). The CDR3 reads CSLGQLGRDTQYF. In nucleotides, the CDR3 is TGCAGTCTGGGACAGTTGGGTAGGGATACGCAGTATTTT.

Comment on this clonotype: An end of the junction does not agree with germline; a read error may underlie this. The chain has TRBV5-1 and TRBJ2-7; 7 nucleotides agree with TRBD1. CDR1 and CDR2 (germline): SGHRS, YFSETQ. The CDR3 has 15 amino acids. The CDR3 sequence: CASSLTTGQTYELYF. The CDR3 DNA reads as TGCGCCAGCAGCTTGACGACGGGACAGACCTACGAGCTGTACTTC.

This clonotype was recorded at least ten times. CDR3 loop: CASSILAGGPTDTQYF. CDR3 bases: TGTGCCAGTAGTATACTAGCGGGAGGGCCAACAGATACGCAGTATTTT. The chain carries TRBV19 and TRBJ2-3, with TRBD2 identical over 12 bases. Germline V gene sequence: CDR1 LNHDA, CDR2 SQIVND (reference sequence). The V and J ends lost 2 bases and 3 bases, in that order; junction bases with no gene match: 3. The CDR3 runs to 16 residues.

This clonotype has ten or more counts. CDR3 sequence reads: CASSLGWSGGYTF. As DNA, the CDR3 is TGTGCCAGCAGCTTAGGGTGGAGTGGTGGCTACACCTTC. The chain links TRBV13 to TRBJ1-2; D ambiguous. This CDR3 is built from 13 residues. Germline CDR1 PRHDT, CDR2 FYEKMQ (reference sequence). V was cut by 0 bases and J by 7 bases, with 9 bases left in between.

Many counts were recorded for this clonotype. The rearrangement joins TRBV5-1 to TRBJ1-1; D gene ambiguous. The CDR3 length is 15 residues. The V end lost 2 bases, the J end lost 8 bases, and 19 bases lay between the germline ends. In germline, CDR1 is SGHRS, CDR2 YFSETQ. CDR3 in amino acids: CASSFWVGPAGEAFF. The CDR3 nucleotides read TGCGCCAGCAGCTTCTGGGTCGGCCCTGCAGGAGAAGCTTTCTTT.

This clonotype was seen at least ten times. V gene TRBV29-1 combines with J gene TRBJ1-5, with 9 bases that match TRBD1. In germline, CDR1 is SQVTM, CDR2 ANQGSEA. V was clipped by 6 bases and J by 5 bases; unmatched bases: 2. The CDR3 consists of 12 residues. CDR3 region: CSVRTGDQPQHF. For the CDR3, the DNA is TGCAGCGTCCGGACAGGGGATCAGCCCCAGCATTTT.

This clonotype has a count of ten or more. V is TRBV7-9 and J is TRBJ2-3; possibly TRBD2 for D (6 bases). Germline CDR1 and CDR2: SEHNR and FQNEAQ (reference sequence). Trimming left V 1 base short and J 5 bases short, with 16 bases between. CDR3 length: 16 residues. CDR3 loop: CASSLESGSGGDTQYF. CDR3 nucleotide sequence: TGTGCCAGCAGCTTAGAATCCGGGAGTGGTGGAGATACGCAGTATTTT.

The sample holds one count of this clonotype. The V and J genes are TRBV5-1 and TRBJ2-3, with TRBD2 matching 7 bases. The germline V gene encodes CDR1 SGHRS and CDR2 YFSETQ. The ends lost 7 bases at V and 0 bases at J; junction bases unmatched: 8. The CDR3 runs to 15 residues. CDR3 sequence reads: CASSREGRSTDTQYF. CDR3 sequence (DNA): TGCGCCAGCTCGAGGGAGGGACGGAGCACAGATACGCAGTATTTT.

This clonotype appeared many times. CDR3: CSVETSGRRYEQYF. CDR3 bases: TGCAGCGTAGAGACTAGCGGGAGAAGATACGAGCAGTACTTC. The chain combines TRBV29-1 with TRBJ2-7, with 12 positions matching TRBD2. V dropped 6 bases and J dropped 4; count of bases not matched to a gene: 7. This CDR3 contains 14 residues. The germline V gene encodes CDR1 SQVTM and CDR2 ANQGSEA.

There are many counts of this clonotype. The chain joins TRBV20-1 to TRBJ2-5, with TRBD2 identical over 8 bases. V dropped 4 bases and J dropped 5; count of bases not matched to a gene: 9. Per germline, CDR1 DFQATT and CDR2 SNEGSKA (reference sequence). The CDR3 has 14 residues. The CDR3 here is CSAKPPSGRETQYF. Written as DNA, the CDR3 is TGCAGTGCTAAACCCCCTAGCGGGCGGGAGACCCAGTACTTC.